These T cell receptor beta chains were read from a single sample in a study of blood T cell repertoires in COVID-19. Libraries were prepared by immunoSEQ multiplex PCR; TCRdb keeps only in-frame clonotypes and omits some of them. The table records a few hundred thousand clones, roughly 90% of them present only once. The sequenced sample was peripheral blood. The origin of the receptors is a woman between 45 and 65 years old with acute or convalescent COVID-19. Both conserved end residues are part of each CDR3. Fields, in order: CDR3 DNA, CDR3 protein, J gene, clone size, D gene, V gene. A D gene is named only where the DNA matches it firmly. Clone size appears in some rows only: once, few, many, or a class for an expanded clone.

DNA: TGTGCCAGCAGCGTCGGGACAGGCCAGCAGCCCCAGCATTTT; CDR3: CASSVGTGQQPQHF; J: TRBJ1-5; size: .; D: TRBD1; V: TRBV3-1/TRBV3-2
DNA: TGTGCCAGCAGTTACGGGCCGGCAGACACTGAAGCTTTCTTT; CDR3: CASSYGPADTEAFF; J: TRBJ1-1; size: .; D: .; V: TRBV6-5
DNA: TGTGCCAGCAGCCGGAGTTTCCAAGAGACCCAGTACTTC; CDR3: CASSRSFQETQYF; J: TRBJ2-5; size: .; D: .; V: TRBV7-3
DNA: TGCGCCAGCAGCCAAGATTTAACTCAACTAACAGATACGCAGTATTTT; CDR3: CASSQDLTQLTDTQYF; J: TRBJ2-3; size: .; D: .; V: TRBV4-1
DNA: TGTGCCAGTAGTATATCGGGACACAACTCTGGAAACACCATATATTTT; CDR3: CASSISGHNSGNTIYF; J: TRBJ1-3; size: .; D: .; V: TRBV19
DNA: TGTGCCAGCAGCTTGTATAATTACGAGCAGTACTTC; CDR3: CASSLYNYEQYF; J: TRBJ2-7; size: .; D: .; V: TRBV5-5
DNA: TGTGCCAGCAGCTTGGGACAGGGGAGGACCGGGGAGCTGTTTTTT; CDR3: CASSLGQGRTGELFF; J: TRBJ2-2; size: .; D: TRBD1; V: TRBV11-3
DNA: TGCAGTGCCATACAGGGTGACACGCAGTATTTT; CDR3: CSAIQGDTQYF; J: TRBJ2-3; size: .; D: .; V: TRBV20-1
DNA: TGTGCCAGCAGTTACCAGGGCCTAGAGCAGTACTTC; CDR3: CASSYQGLEQYF; J: TRBJ2-7; size: once; D: .; V: TRBV6-2/TRBV6-3
DNA: TGTGCCAGCAAGGTCGGACAGCAAGCTTATGGCTACACCTTC; CDR3: CASKVGQQAYGYTF; J: TRBJ1-2; size: .; D: .; V: TRBV6-5
DNA: TGTGCCAGCAGCACGCGACAGGGTAGAAATACGCAGTATTTT; CDR3: CASSTRQGRNTQYF; J: TRBJ2-3; size: .; D: TRBD1; V: TRBV7-8
DNA: TGTGCCACCAGTCTAGCGGGAGGGCACAATGAGCAGTTCTTC; CDR3: CATSLAGGHNEQFF; J: TRBJ2-1; size: .; D: TRBD2; V: TRBV15
DNA: TGTGCCAGCAGCTTGGCCGGGTTGGACTACGAGCAGTACTTC; CDR3: CASSLAGLDYEQYF; J: TRBJ2-7; size: .; D: .; V: TRBV5-6
DNA: TGTGCCAGTAGAACGGGACAGGGGTACAATGAGCAGTTCTTC; CDR3: CASRTGQGYNEQFF; J: TRBJ2-1; size: .; D: TRBD1; V: TRBV19
DNA: TGTGCCAGCGGCCAGGGGGCCTCCTTAAAAGAGACCCAGTACTTC; CDR3: CASGQGASLKETQYF; J: TRBJ2-5; size: .; D: TRBD1; V: TRBV13
DNA: TGCAGTGCTAGTTTACAGGGGGGCTATGGCTACACCTTC; CDR3: CSASLQGGYGYTF; J: TRBJ1-2; size: .; D: TRBD1; V: TRBV20-1
DNA: TGTGCCAGCAGCTTAGTCCCGACAGCCGGCGTTGGCGAGCAGTACTTC; CDR3: CASSLVPTAGVGEQYF; J: TRBJ2-7; size: .; D: .; V: TRBV7-2
DNA: TGTGCCAGCAGCTCGCGGGAATACGAGCAGTACTTC; CDR3: CASSSREYEQYF; J: TRBJ2-7; size: .; D: .; V: TRBV7-9
DNA: TGCGCCAGCAGCTTGGCTGGGGGCGGAAACACCATATATTTT; CDR3: CASSLAGGGNTIYF; J: TRBJ1-3; size: .; D: .; V: TRBV5-1
DNA: TGTGCCAGCAACATAGCGCCCTCTGAGCAGTTCTTC; CDR3: CASNIAPSEQFF; J: TRBJ2-1; size: .; D: .; V: TRBV6-5
DNA: TGTGCCAGCAGCCAAGATAGTGCCACTACACGAGGAGCTTTCTTT; CDR3: CASSQDSATTRGAFF; J: TRBJ1-1; size: .; D: .; V: TRBV3-1/TRBV3-2
DNA: TGTGCCAGCAGTATAGCGGGAGTTCCTGAGACCCAGTACTTC; CDR3: CASSIAGVPETQYF; J: TRBJ2-5; size: .; D: TRBD2; V: TRBV6-5
DNA: TGTGCCAGTAGTCTAACAGGGAACCATTCACCCCTCCACTTT; CDR3: CASSLTGNHSPLHF; J: TRBJ1-6; size: .; D: .; V: TRBV19
DNA: TGTGCCAGCAGCTACCTTAATGAGCAGTTCTTC; CDR3: CASSYLNEQFF; J: TRBJ2-1; size: .; D: .; V: TRBV25-1
DNA: TGCGCCAGCAGCCAAGATCTTACGGTCACCGGGGAGCTGTTTTTT; CDR3: CASSQDLTVTGELFF; J: TRBJ2-2; size: few; D: .; V: TRBV4-3
DNA: TGTGCCAGCACCCTGGGGGGGGCGAACACTGAAGCTTTCTTT; CDR3: CASTLGGANTEAFF; J: TRBJ1-1; size: .; D: .; V: TRBV6-5
DNA: TGTGCCAGTATTGCCGGGTCCAACTATGGCTACACCTTC; CDR3: CASIAGSNYGYTF; J: TRBJ1-2; size: .; D: .; V: TRBV19
DNA: TGTGCCAGCAGCTTAATATTCGGCCCGACAGACTCCTACGAGCAGTACTTC; CDR3: CASSLIFGPTDSYEQYF; J: TRBJ2-7; size: many; D: .; V: TRBV7-2
DNA: TGTGCCAGCAGCAACAGGGGCACGGGGGCTTTCTTT; CDR3: CASSNRGTGAFF; J: TRBJ1-1; size: .; D: TRBD1; V: TRBV2
DNA: TGTGCCAGCAGCTCACCGCGGGGGGTAGCGGGGGAAAAAAACATTCAGTACTTC; CDR3: CASSSPRGVAGEKNIQYF; J: TRBJ2-4; size: once; D: TRBD2; V: TRBV7-9
DNA: TGTGCCTGGCTAATAGACAGGGACCCTGGCTACACCTTC; CDR3: CAWLIDRDPGYTF; J: TRBJ1-2; size: .; D: TRBD1; V: TRBV30
DNA: TGTGCCAGCAGCTTAGCCAACAGTCTGCGGGGCACAGATACGCAGTATTTT; CDR3: CASSLANSLRGTDTQYF; J: TRBJ2-3; size: .; D: .; V: TRBV7-9
DNA: TGCAGCGTTGAAGACGGGGGTAACCCTGAAGCTTTCTTT; CDR3: CSVEDGGNPEAFF; J: TRBJ1-1; size: .; D: .; V: TRBV29-1
DNA: TGCGCCAGCAGCGCCGGGACAGGTCTGAGGTGGAGCTATGGCTACACCTTC; CDR3: CASSAGTGLRWSYGYTF; J: TRBJ1-2; size: .; D: TRBD1; V: TRBV5-1
DNA: TGTGCCAGCAGCAACATAGCTGGTCCCCAGCATTTT; CDR3: CASSNIAGPQHF; J: TRBJ1-5; size: .; D: .; V: TRBV6-6